One and the same sample provided the 16 T cell receptor beta chains below, sequenced in a study of T cell responses to AZD1222 COVID-19 vaccine. Produced via immunoSEQ multiplex PCR; TCRdb's table is partial and in-frame only. The sample yields 160,000 or so clones, about nine tenths seen once. Sequencing was performed on peripheral blood, taken on day 0 of AZD1222 vaccination. These receptors were obtained from an adult in good health.

In nucleotides, the CDR3 is TGCGCCAGCAGCGGGACTAGCGGTTCCTACAATGAGCAGTTCTTC. This gives the protein CASSGTSGSYNEQFF. The chain has TRBV5-1 and TRBJ2-1; 11 bases match TRBD2. The V gene end was trimmed by 4 bases and the J gene end by 1 base; junction bases not matched to a gene: 1. CDR1 and CDR2 (germline): SGHRS, YFSETQ. This CDR3 has 15 amino acids.

V gene TRBV29-1 combines with J gene TRBJ2-1; the match to TRBD1 covers 9 bases. Germline CDR1 is SQVTM and CDR2 is ANQGSEA. V trimming: 6 bases; J trimming: 8 bases; junction bases outside the gene matches: 14. The CDR3 extends over 15 amino acids. The CDR3 DNA follows: TGCAGCGTCACCACAGGGGGCCTAGTGCCCGATGAGCAGTTCTTC. Translating gives CSVTTGGLVPDEQFF.

The chain couples TRBV2 to TRBJ1-1, with no clear D. Trimming took off 7 bases at V and 4 bases at J, with 13 bases between the two ends. Germline V gene data show CDR1 as SNHLY and CDR2 as FYNNEI. The CDR3 loop spans 13 amino acids. The CDR3 protein is CASIREASTEAFF. The CDR3 DNA reads TGTGCCAGCATTCGGGAAGCGAGCACTGAAGCTTTCTTT.

The chain recombines TRBV7-6 with TRBJ1-1; TRBD1 agrees at 7 bases. Germline V gene sequence: CDR1 SGHVS, CDR2 FNYEAQ. The CDR3 is 16 residues long. The V segment lost 1 base and the J segment 0 bases; nucleotides outside the gene matches: 5. CDR3 nucleotide sequence: TGTGCCAGCAGCTTAGGAACAGGGGAATTGAACACTGAAGCTTTCTTT. Encoded protein: CASSLGTGELNTEAFF.

The chain links TRBV27 to TRBJ2-1, with TRBD2 matching 12 bases. The germline CDR1 and CDR2 sequences are MNHEY and SMNVEV (reference sequence). Trimming at V came to 4 bases and at J to 4 bases, leaving 17 bases not matched to a gene. The CDR3 contains 20 residues. CDR3 region: CASSSQGAPGGTSGYNEQFF. CDR3 DNA: TGTGCCAGCAGTTCGCAGGGGGCGCCGGGTGGGACTAGCGGGTACAATGAGCAGTTCTTC.

The J gene is TRBJ2-1, the V gene TRBV6-5; tentative D call: TRBD2 (5 bases). V lost 2 bases to trimming and J lost 1 base, with 6 bases between them. The CDR3 loop spans 14 amino acids. Germline V CDR1 and CDR2: MNHEY, SVGAGI. The CDR3 reads CASSYAGSYNEQFF. The CDR3 region has the DNA TGTGCCAGCAGTTACGCGGGTTCCTACAATGAGCAGTTCTTC.

This chain joins TRBV30 and TRBJ1-4, with D maybe TRBD1 (5 bases). CDR3 size: 13 residues. Germline V CDR1 and CDR2: GTSNPN, SVGIG (reference sequence). V gave up 0 bases and J gave up 8 bases, with 10 bases separating them. The CDR3 DNA is TGTGCCTGGAGTGTACGGGGGGTCGAAAAACTGTTTTTT. Its protein is CAWSVRGVEKLFF.

The gene calls are TRBV5-4 and TRBJ1-6, with D hard to call. Trimming took off 0 bases at V and 6 bases at J, with 4 bases between the two ends. Germline V gives CDR1 SGHNT, CDR2 YYREEE (reference sequence). This CDR3 has 13 amino acids. The CDR3 region has the DNA TGTGCCAGCAGCTTGGTCGGTAATTCACCCCTCCACTTT. Encoded protein: CASSLVGNSPLHF.

The chain recombines TRBV5-5 with TRBJ1-2; perhaps TRBD1 as D (6 bases). The CDR3 consists of 15 residues. In germline, CDR1 is SGHKS, CDR2 YYEKEE (reference sequence). V lost 4 bases and J lost 5, with 18 bases in between. The CDR3 is CASSIPGGGDYGYTF. The CDR3, as DNA: TGTGCCAGCAGCATCCCCGGGGGCGGAGATTATGGCTACACCTTC.

This chain uses TRBV5-4 with TRBJ2-7; 14 positions match TRBD2. Losses at the gene ends were 1 base for V and 4 bases for J; bases not matched to a gene: 4. CDR3 length equals 16 residues. CDR1 is SGHNT and CDR2 is YYREEE in the germline V gene (reference sequence). The CDR3 is CASSLWGLAGAYEQYF. CDR3 nucleotides: TGTGCCAGCAGCTTGTGGGGACTAGCGGGAGCGTACGAGCAGTACTTC.

The CDR3 DNA reads as TGTGCCAGCAGGTCAGGTTCGAATTCACCCCTCCACTTT. It codes for CASRSGSNSPLHF. The rearrangement uses TRBV27 and TRBJ1-6; the D is unclear. This CDR3 is built from 13 residues. The germline CDR1 and CDR2 sequences are MNHEY and SMNVEV (reference sequence). V was pared by 6 bases and J by 7 bases, with 10 bases between.

The V call is TRBV4-3, the J call TRBJ2-5; 13 positions match TRBD2. Trimming took 2 bases from V and 0 from J; bases not matched to a gene: 15. Germline CDR1 reads LGHNA; CDR2 reads YSLEER. The CDR3 is 21 amino acids. The CDR3 is CASSQSYTGTSGEKYQETQYF. CDR3 coding DNA: TGCGCCAGCAGCCAATCTTACACCGGGACTAGCGGGGAAAAGTACCAAGAGACCCAGTACTTC.

The rearrangement uses TRBV12-3 or TRBV12-4 and TRBJ1-2; D is unclear. This CDR3 spans 13 amino acids. The V and J ends lost 8 bases and 7 bases respectively, with 17 bases between them. Here the CDR3 reads CASADFQSGGYTF. In DNA, the CDR3 is TGTGCCAGCGCGGACTTCCAGTCGGGTGGCTACACCTTC.

The chain combines TRBV6-2 or TRBV6-3 with TRBJ2-7; no clear D. From germline, CDR1 is MNHEY and CDR2 SVGEGT. The V gene lost 6 bases and the J gene lost 0 bases, with 15 bases spanning the gap. The CDR3 is made up of 15 amino acids. CDR3 residues: CASSPGELSSYEQYF. Written as DNA, the CDR3 is TGTGCCAGCAGCCCAGGAGAACTGAGCTCCTACGAGCAGTACTTC.

The chain carries TRBV7-3 and TRBJ2-2; no clear D gene. The V gene lost 5 bases and the J gene lost 1 base, with 8 bases spanning the gap. There are 14 residues in the CDR3. The germline V gene encodes CDR1 SGHTA and CDR2 FQGTGA. The chain's CDR3 is CASSLGMNTGELFF. CDR3 in DNA: TGTGCCAGCAGCCTAGGGATGAACACCGGGGAGCTGTTTTTT.

The chain couples TRBV19 to TRBJ1-1; TRBD1 is a possible D gene (6 bases). The V end was cut by 6 bases, the J end by 0 bases, with 11 bases between. The germline CDR1 and CDR2 sequences are LNHDA and SQIVND (reference sequence). The CDR3 is made up of 14 amino acids. The CDR3 loop reads CASSTDRLNTEAFF. The CDR3 DNA reads TGTGCCAGTAGCACCGACAGGTTGAACACTGAAGCTTTCTTT.